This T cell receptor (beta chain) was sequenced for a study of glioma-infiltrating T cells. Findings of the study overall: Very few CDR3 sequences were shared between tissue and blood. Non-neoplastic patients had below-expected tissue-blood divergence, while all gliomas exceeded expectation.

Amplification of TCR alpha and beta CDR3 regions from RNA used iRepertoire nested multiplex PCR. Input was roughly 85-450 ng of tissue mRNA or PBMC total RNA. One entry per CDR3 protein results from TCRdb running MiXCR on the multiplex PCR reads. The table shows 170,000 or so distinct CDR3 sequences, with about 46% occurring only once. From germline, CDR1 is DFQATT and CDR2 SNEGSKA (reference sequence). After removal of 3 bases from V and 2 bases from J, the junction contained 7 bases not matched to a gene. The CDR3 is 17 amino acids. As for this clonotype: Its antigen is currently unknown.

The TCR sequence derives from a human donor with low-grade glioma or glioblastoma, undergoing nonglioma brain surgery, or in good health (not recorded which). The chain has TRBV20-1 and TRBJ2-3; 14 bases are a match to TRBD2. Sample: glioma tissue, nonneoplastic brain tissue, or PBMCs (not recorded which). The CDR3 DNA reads TGCAGTGCTAGTGAGTGGGGACTAGCGGGAGCCACAGATACGCAGTATTTT. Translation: CSASEWGLAGATDTQYF.